The 20 T cell receptor beta chains below were found in one sample sequenced in a study of T cell clonotyping in hematopoietic cell transplantation. Described time point: recipient sample about 28 days before transplant, after cytoreduction. Measured with immunoSEQ multiplex PCR; TCRdb has only the in-frame clones, and not every one. This sample has some 29,000 clones, with roughly 80% found just once. The starting material was peripheral blood mononuclear cells, obtained before stem cell transplant. Receptors were obtained from a woman aged 25 to 39 with chronic myeloid leukemia. Some clones in this sample may be carry-over from other donors' samples.

V usage is TRBV4-3 and J usage is TRBJ1-4; 10 nucleotides line up with TRBD1. This CDR3 contains 15 residues. The trim removed 4 bases at V and 7 bases at J, leaving 6 bases unmatched. Germline loops: CDR1 LGHNA, CDR2 YSLEER. DNA for the CDR3: TGCGCCAGCAGCCTGGGACAGGGGAAAGGTGAAAAACTGTTTTTT. Translation gives CASSLGQGKGEKLFF.

The CDR3 reads CASSDQGGQPQHF. The CDR3 nucleotides are TGTGCCAGCAGTGATCAGGGAGGTCAGCCCCAGCATTTT. The J gene is TRBJ1-5, the V gene TRBV6-4, with D tentatively TRBD1 (5 bases). In germline, CDR1 is MRHNA, CDR2 SNTAGT. This CDR3 spans 13 amino acids. V was trimmed by 3 bases and J by 6 bases, leaving 9 bases between them.

The V call is TRBV2, the J call TRBJ1-5, with no clear D. Trimming left V 1 base short and J 7 bases short, with 17 bases between. This CDR3 has 16 amino acids. From germline, CDR1 is SNHLY and CDR2 FYNNEI. The CDR3 is CASSEDGFGQSQPQHF. In nucleotides, the CDR3 is TGTGCCAGCAGTGAAGACGGATTCGGCCAATCCCAGCCCCAGCATTTT.

This clone has just a few counts. Given the absence of the conserved phenylalanine or tryptophan at the CDR3 end, a read error is likely. V is TRBV30 and J is TRBJ2-4, with 10 bases fitting TRBD1. Germline CDR1 is GTSNPN and CDR2 is SVGIG (reference sequence). V lost 5 bases and J lost 9; bases outside the gene matches: 7. This CDR3 has 13 residues. CDR3 DNA: TGTGCCTGGGGTGAAGGGGACAGGGGCATTCAGTACCTC. Translated, it gives CAWGEGDRGIQYL.

The chain joins TRBV30 to TRBJ2-3; D is uncertain. CDR1 GTSNPN and CDR2 SVGIG come from the germline V gene (reference sequence). The CDR3 contains 12 residues. V was trimmed by 0 bases and J by 0 bases, leaving 1 base between them. For the CDR3, the DNA is TGTGCCTGGAGTGTAAGCACAGATACGCAGTATTTT. This gives the protein CAWSVSTDTQYF.

The chain employs TRBV5-6 and TRBJ1-1; no clear D. The CDR3 has 12 residues. Trimming removed 0 bases at V and 8 bases at J, with 8 bases between. The germline V gene encodes CDR1 SGHDT and CDR2 YYEEEE. CDR3 loop: CASSLVGREAFF. Written as DNA, the CDR3 is TGTGCCAGCAGCTTGGTGGGGAGAGAAGCTTTCTTT.

The chain carries TRBV4-1 and TRBJ1-2; D is possibly TRBD1 (5 bases). The CDR3 extends over 14 amino acids. Trimming stripped 2 bases from V and 2 bases from J, with 9 bases between. Germline V CDR1 and CDR2: MGHRA, YSYEKL. The CDR3 coding sequence is TGCGCCAGCAGCCAACCGGACATAAACTATGGCTACACCTTC. Protein: CASSQPDINYGYTF.

V and J are TRBV14 and TRBJ1-5; weak D call: TRBD1 (6 bases). Germline lookup yields CDR1 SGHDN and CDR2 FVKESK. This CDR3 has 14 amino acids. Trimming removed 2 bases at V and 6 bases at J, with 11 bases between. In DNA form, the CDR3 reads TGTGCCAGCAGCCAAACAGGGAATACTCAGCCCCAGCATTTT. It codes for CASSQTGNTQPQHF.

This clone was detected once. The rearrangement links TRBV5-1 to TRBJ2-7; D remains ambiguous. The V gene lost 3 bases and the J gene lost 3 bases, with 10 bases spanning the gap. The germline CDR1 and CDR2 sequences are SGHRS and YFSETQ. The CDR3 has 13 amino acids. DNA of the CDR3: TGCGCCAGCAGCTGCTGTCGAGGCTACGAGCAGTACGTC. Translation: CASSCCRGYEQYV.

The CDR3, as DNA: TGTGCCAGCACCGACAGCCTCTACGAGCAGTACTTC. Translation gives CASTDSLYEQYF. The chain joins TRBV25-1 to TRBJ2-7; possible D gene TRBD1, 5 bases. CDR1 and CDR2 from the germline V gene are MGHDK and SYGVNS. The CDR3 runs to 12 residues. V lost 7 bases to trimming and J lost 3 bases, with 10 bases between them.

The rearrangement joins TRBV28 to TRBJ2-1; D gene unclear. Germline V gene data show CDR1 as MDHEN and CDR2 as SYDVKM. The CDR3 is 14 amino acids. Trimming took 10 bases from V and 0 from J, leaving 13 bases between them. The CDR3 is CATLETVSYNEQFF. Written as DNA, the CDR3 is TGTGCCACCTTGGAAACAGTCTCCTACAATGAGCAGTTCTTC.

This chain connects TRBV29-1 to TRBJ2-1; 8 bases agree with TRBD2. This CDR3 contains 11 residues. Germline CDR1 SQVTM, CDR2 ANQGSEA. Losses at the gene ends were 5 bases for V and 6 bases for J; bases not matched to a gene: 0. The CDR3 sequence: CSVSGGNEQFF. The CDR3, as DNA: TGCAGCGTTAGCGGGGGCAATGAGCAGTTCTTC.

The V and J genes are TRBV6-5 and TRBJ1-2; D perhaps matches TRBD1 (6 bases). Germline V lookup: CDR1 MNHEY, CDR2 SVGAGI. V lost 0 bases, J lost 8 bases, and 16 bases lay in between. The CDR3 contains 15 residues. The CDR3 is CASSYSPTGKVGYTF. The CDR3 region has the DNA TGTGCCAGCAGTTACTCCCCAACAGGGAAGGTCGGCTACACCTTC.

This clone was found a few times. The chain has TRBV5-4 and TRBJ1-6, with TRBD1 as a possible D gene (6 bases). This CDR3 comprises 14 residues. V lost 4 bases and J lost 10, with 15 bases in between. Germline assignment: CDR1 SGHNT and CDR2 YYREEE (reference sequence). As DNA, the CDR3 is TGTGCCAGCAGCCCCCCCCAACAGGGATCACCCCTCCACTTT. Protein sequence: CASSPPQQGSPLHF.

The V and J genes are TRBV2 and TRBJ1-5; D might be TRBD1 (5 bases). This CDR3 comprises 16 residues. Between the trimmed V and J ends, which lost 8 bases and 0 bases, there was a span of 17 bases. Germline V gives CDR1 SNHLY, CDR2 FYNNEI. The CDR3 spells CASSSPGTYSNQPQHF. The CDR3 DNA reads TGTGCCAGCTCATCACCAGGGACGTATAGCAATCAGCCCCAGCATTTT.

The chain links TRBV6-1 to TRBJ2-1, with a possible D match to TRBD1 (6 bases). This CDR3 spans 15 amino acids. The V end was cut by 6 bases, the J end by 0 bases, with 12 bases between. CDR1 is MNHNS and CDR2 is SASEGT in the germline V gene. CDR3 DNA: TGTGCCAGCAGGGGTGGGGGCAGCTCCTACAATGAGCAGTTCTTC. Protein product: CASRGGGSSYNEQFF.

The count of this clone is one. This chain uses TRBV6-6 with TRBJ2-7, with TRBD2 matching over 8 bases. CDR1 is MNHNY, CDR2 SVGAGI, per germline (reference sequence). The CDR3 is 16 residues long. The ends lost 4 bases at V and 0 bases at J; junction bases unmatched: 8. The CDR3 loop reads CASSSDLGGGSYEQYF. The DNA of the CDR3 is TGTGCCAGCAGTTCAGACCTCGGGGGGGGCTCCTACGAGCAGTACTTC.

The rearrangement joins TRBV11-3 to TRBJ2-7; D is possibly TRBD1 (5 bases). Germline loops: CDR1 SGHNT, CDR2 YENEEA. The length of the CDR3 is 15 residues. Trimming stripped 2 bases from V and 2 bases from J, with 13 bases between. In DNA form, the CDR3 reads TGTGCCAGCAGCTTACTCAGGGAAGGACCCTACGAGCAGTACGTC. It is translated as CASSLLREGPYEQYV.

In this sample, this clone turned up a few times. The chain couples TRBV25-1 to TRBJ2-7; no definite D call. This CDR3 is built from 12 residues. Per germline, CDR1 MGHDK and CDR2 SYGVNS. Trimming left V 4 bases short and J 5 bases short, with 9 bases between. In DNA form, the CDR3 reads TGTGCCAGCAGTGGGTCCCCGGACGAGCAGTACGTC. It codes for CASSGSPDEQYV.

The rearrangement links TRBV5-8 to TRBJ2-2; the D call may be TRBD1 or TRBD2 (5 bases each). V gave up 2 bases and J gave up 5 bases, with 16 bases separating them. This CDR3 is built from 16 residues. CDR1 is SGHTS and CDR2 is YDEGEE in the germline V gene. In nucleotides, the CDR3 is TGTGCCAGCAGCTTAGCGACCGGGACGTTGACCGGGGAGCTGTTTTTT. Encoded protein: CASSLATGTLTGELFF. Combining the CDR3 with reference TRBV5-8 and TRBJ2-2 gives the whole variable domain EAGVTQSPTHLIKTRGQQATLRCSPISGHTSVYWYQQALGLGLQFLLWYDEGEERNRGNFPPRFSGRQFPNYSSELNVNALELEDSALYLCASSLATGTLTGELFFGEGSRLTVL.